This T cell receptor beta chain was profiled in a study of T cells in Graves' hyperthyroidism and ophthalmopathy. Across the study: Peripheral blood sampling occurred at initial diagnosis, before any treatment.

Amplified TCR beta CDR3 regions derived from RNA transcripts. TCR CDR3 regions were first amplified by RT-PCR with HTBI primers. MiXCR, applied by TCRdb to the multiplex PCR reads, yields one record per CDR3 protein. In the table there are 400,000 or so distinct CDR3 sequences, roughly 15% of which are singletons. V shed 6 bases and J shed 0 bases, with 15 bases lying between them. There are 16 residues in the CDR3. The sequencing input was blood. This clonotype was sampled from a woman aged 60-75 years with Graves' ophthalmopathy. J is TRBJ2-1 and V is TRBV12-3 or TRBV12-4; a weak D match, TRBD1 (5 bases). As DNA, the CDR3 is TGTGCCAGCAGCAGCCGTACAGGCATCTCCTACAATGAGCAGTTCTTC. This gives the protein CASSSRTGISYNEQFF.